A selection of T cell receptor beta chains follows, all from one sample in a study of cytomegalovirus exposure and HLA in healthy donors. Measured with immunoSEQ multiplex PCR; TCRdb has only the in-frame clones, and not every one. Of over 100,000 clones listed, roughly four fifths are singletons. Sequencing used PBMCs. All receptors come from a man in his thirties or forties in good health and CMV-seropositive. Both conserved end residues are part of each CDR3. Fields, in order: J gene, clone size, V gene, D gene, CDR3 length, CDR3 protein, CDR3 DNA. D genes are given only for firm matches. Only part of the rows carry a size: once, few, many, or a class if the clone is expanded.

TRBJ2-7 . TRBV2 . 13 CASSRDLINEQYF TGTGCCAGCAGCCGGGACTTAATTAACGAGCAGTACTTC
TRBJ1-6 . TRBV19 TRBD1 15 CASSIEGGQGSPLHF TGTGCCAGTAGTATAGAAGGAGGACAGGGATCACCCCTCCACTTT
TRBJ2-3 . TRBV5-4 TRBD2 18 CASSLTRGSGGGTDTQYF TGTGCCAGCAGCCTGACGCGGGGGAGCGGGGGGGGCACAGATACGCAGTATTTT
TRBJ1-2 . TRBV13 . 12 CASRESGLGYTF TGTGCCAGCAGGGAGAGCGGACTAGGCTACACCTTC
TRBJ2-5 once TRBV11-2 . 12 CASSLTRDREDF TGTGCCAGCAGCTTAACACGAGACAGGGAGGACTTC
TRBJ1-1 . TRBV5-4 . 15 CASSLSVEMNTEAFF TGTGCCAGCAGCTTGTCTGTAGAAATGAACACTGAAGCTTTCTTT
TRBJ1-3 few TRBV19 TRBD1 16 CASSSPGGSSGNTIYF TGTGCCAGTAGTTCCCCAGGGGGCTCTTCTGGAAACACCATATATTTT
TRBJ2-1 . TRBV28 . 14 CASSWTEYYNEQFF TGTGCCAGCAGTTGGACAGAGTACTACAATGAGCAGTTCTTC
TRBJ1-4 . TRBV21-1 . 15 CASSKVYRANEKLFF TGTGCCAGCAGCAAAGTATACAGGGCTAATGAAAAACTGTTTTTT
TRBJ2-2 . TRBV9 TRBD1 15 CASSARQGKAGELFF TGTGCCAGCAGCGCCCGACAGGGAAAGGCCGGGGAGCTGTTTTTT
TRBJ2-3 . TRBV6-1 TRBD2 15 CASIKIAGVRDTQYF TGTGCCAGCATCAAAATAGCGGGAGTGAGAGATACGCAGTATTTT
TRBJ1-1 . TRBV27 . 13 CASSLNPGFEAFF TGTGCCAGCAGTTTAAATCCCGGGTTTGAAGCTTTCTTT
TRBJ1-1 . TRBV2 . 14 CASSESRGSTEAFF TGTGCCAGCAGTGAATCCCGGGGGAGCACTGAAGCTTTCTTT
TRBJ1-1 . TRBV28 . 12 CASREGGAEAFF TGTGCCAGCAGGGAAGGGGGGGCTGAAGCTTTCTTT
TRBJ1-2 . TRBV9 . 14 CASSLDITNYGYTF TGTGCCAGCAGCTTGGACATTACTAACTATGGCTACACCTTC
TRBJ2-3 . TRBV30 TRBD2 17 CAWSPPWLAGAGDTQYF TGTGCCTGGAGTCCCCCGTGGCTAGCGGGAGCGGGAGATACGCAGTATTTT
TRBJ1-2 . TRBV6-5 . 14 CASRLGQGIYGYTF TGTGCCAGCAGACTAGGGCAGGGGATCTATGGCTACACCTTC
TRBJ2-5 . TRBV30 TRBD2 14 CAWTSGRALETQYF TGTGCCTGGACTAGCGGGAGGGCCTTGGAGACCCAGTACTTC
TRBJ1-5 . TRBV10-3 . 15 CAISESSAQNQPQHF TGTGCCATCAGTGAGTCGTCAGCGCAGAATCAGCCCCAGCATTTT
TRBJ2-1 . TRBV11-3 TRBD2 16 CASSLGLAGAGNEQFF TGTGCCAGCAGCTTAGGACTAGCGGGAGCTGGCAATGAGCAGTTCTTC
TRBJ2-3 once TRBV6-5 . 15 CASSPQWTGTDTQYF TGTGCCAGCAGTCCACAGTGGACAGGCACAGATACGCAGTATTTT
TRBJ1-6 . TRBV2 . 15 CASSERTSYNSPLHF TGTGCCAGCAGTGAGAGAACCTCCTATAATTCACCCCTCCACTTT
TRBJ1-4 . TRBV6-1 TRBD1 17 CASSARDRGLGDEKLFF TGTGCCAGCAGTGCCCGGGACAGGGGGCTCGGGGATGAAAAACTGTTTTTT
TRBJ2-7 . TRBV13 . 13 CASGQRGAGEQYF TGTGCCAGCGGACAGCGTGGGGCTGGCGAGCAGTACTTC
TRBJ2-6 . TRBV2 . 13 CASTGTGANVLTF TGTGCCAGTACAGGGACTGGGGCCAACGTCCTGACTTTC
TRBJ1-5 once TRBV30 TRBD1 16 CAWSWAGGYSNQPQHF TGTGCCTGGAGTTGGGCAGGGGGTTATAGCAATCAGCCCCAGCATTTT
TRBJ2-2 . TRBV5-4 TRBD1 14 CAFSRTGNTGELFF TGTGCCTTCTCGCGGACAGGGAACACCGGGGAGCTGTTTTTT
TRBJ2-3 few TRBV5-1 TRBD2 16 CASSLATSGYTDTQYF TGCGCCAGCAGCTTGGCCACTAGCGGATACACAGATACGCAGTATTTT
TRBJ2-5 . TRBV18 . 15 CASSPPSLYQETQYF TGTGCCAGCTCACCTCCGAGCCTGTACCAAGAGACCCAGTACTTC
TRBJ1-2 . TRBV7-8 . 17 CASSLEVDPGFNYGYTF TGTGCCAGCAGCTTAGAAGTGGACCCGGGGTTTAACTATGGCTACACCTTC
TRBJ2-1 . TRBV10-3 TRBD2 16 CAISEKLAGGDNEQFF TGTGCCATCAGTGAAAAACTAGCGGGGGGGGACAATGAGCAGTTCTTC
TRBJ2-2 . TRBV10-3 TRBD1 16 CAISESPGQAAGELFF TGTGCCATCAGTGAGTCTCCGGGACAGGCTGCCGGGGAGCTGTTTTTT
TRBJ2-3 . TRBV20-1 . 11 CSAPAADTQYF TGCAGTGCCCCTGCAGCAGATACGCAGTATTTT
TRBJ1-4 . TRBV7-9 . 16 CASRWGGKGQNEKLFF TGTGCCAGCAGATGGGGGGGGAAGGGGCAGAATGAAAAACTGTTTTTT
TRBJ1-4 . TRBV19 . 15 CASTPGGTTNEKLFF TGTGCCAGTACCCCAGGCGGGACAACTAATGAAAAACTGTTTTTT
TRBJ2-1 . TRBV5-6 TRBD1 16 CASSFLTGALLNEQFF TGTGCCAGCAGCTTCCTTACAGGGGCACTACTCAATGAGCAGTTCTTC
TRBJ2-1 . TRBV2 . 15 CATAELARSYNEQFF TGTGCCACCGCCGAACTAGCTAGGTCCTACAATGAGCAGTTCTTC
TRBJ2-1 . TRBV5-1 TRBD2 14 CASSITSGNNEQFF TGCGCCAGCAGCATCACTAGCGGGAACAATGAGCAGTTCTTC
TRBJ1-5 . TRBV2 TRBD1 14 CASSGQGYNQPQHF TGTGCCAGCAGCGGACAGGGGTACAATCAGCCCCAGCATTTT
TRBJ1-4 . TRBV19 . 13 CASHGQRSEKLFF TGTGCCAGTCACGGACAGCGAAGTGAAAAACTGTTTTTT
TRBJ1-1 . TRBV6-1 . 13 CASSGQINTEAFF TGTGCCAGCAGTGGTCAGATAAACACTGAAGCTTTCTTT
TRBJ1-1 medium-sized TRBV6-4 . 13 CASSATENTEAFF TGTGCCAGCAGTGCCACAGAGAACACTGAAGCTTTCTTT
TRBJ2-4 . TRBV7-9 . 16 CASSPTRQFDKNIQYF TGTGCCAGCAGCCCCACGCGACAGTTCGACAAAAACATTCAGTACTTC
TRBJ2-5 . TRBV2 TRBD1 17 CASSEQGQGALGETQYF TGTGCCAGCAGTGAACAGGGGCAGGGGGCGCTTGGGGAGACCCAGTACTTC
TRBJ2-7 . TRBV27 TRBD1 16 CASSLSEDRASYEQYF TGTGCCAGCAGTTTATCGGAGGACAGGGCTTCCTACGAGCAGTACTTC
TRBJ1-6 . TRBV28 . 17 CASSPRSAGAYNSPLHF TGTGCCAGCAGCCCCCGCAGCGCGGGTGCCTATAATTCACCCCTCCACTTT
TRBJ2-1 . TRBV2 TRBD2 15 CASSPRAGEWNEQFF TGTGCCAGCAGCCCCCGGGCGGGAGAATGGAATGAGCAGTTCTTC
TRBJ2-1 . TRBV5-6 . 15 CASSLGGGYYNEQFF TGTGCCAGCAGCTTGGGAGGGGGATACTACAATGAGCAGTTCTTC
TRBJ1-5 . TRBV6-5 . 10 CALSGQPQHF TGTGCCCTGTCCGGTCAGCCCCAGCATTTT
TRBJ2-4 . TRBV2 . 13 CASRGSGKNIQYF TGTGCCAGCAGGGGGTCGGGGAAAAACATTCAGTACTTC
TRBJ2-1 . TRBV5-1 . 16 CASGSLRGNSYNEQFF TGCGCCAGCGGCTCTTTAAGAGGGAATTCATACAATGAGCAGTTCTTC
TRBJ1-6 . TRBV6-1 TRBD1 14 CASRNQRQGPPLHF TGTGCCAGCAGGAACCAAAGACAGGGTCCACCCCTCCACTTT
TRBJ2-1 . TRBV27 TRBD1 15 CASSLYRDRGNQQFF TGTGCCAGCAGTTTATACCGGGACAGGGGGAACCAGCAGTTCTTC
TRBJ1-1 . TRBV10-3 . 14 CAISELTASSEAFF TGTGCCATCAGTGAGTTGACAGCTTCTTCTGAAGCTTTCTTT
TRBJ1-4 once TRBV28 . 16 CATQKGELSTNEKLFF TGTGCCACCCAAAAGGGGGAGTTGTCAACTAATGAAAAACTGTTTTTT